Sequencing of this T cell receptor beta chain was carried out in a study of vaccination and CD4 T cells after COVID-19 (dated by TCRdb to between 2021 and 2023). Regarding the study in general: Convalescent patients had a positive SARS-CoV-2 result on nasal swab PCR, and of these patients, about ten had mild disease and one had severe disease. In roughly eleven COVID-19 convalescent patients and a handful of infection-naive healthy vaccine recipients, the spike-specific CD4+ TCR repertoire before mRNA vaccination was compared with the repertoire after mRNA vaccination. For stimulating the cultures, overlapping spike peptide pools were used, derived from SARS-CoV-2 as well as from the common cold coronaviruses HCoV-NL63, HCoV-OC43 and HCoV-229E. Post-vaccine blood samples were obtained a median of about 70 days after the second vaccine dose, with a range of roughly 14 to 241 days. Post-COVID blood samples were collected from convalescent patients a median of approximately 93 days after diagnosis, with a range of roughly 30 to 161 days. As controls, cultures received a CEFX viral epitope pool (the positive control), an HIV-1 Nef peptide pool (the negative control), or no peptide at all. In the convalescent cohort there were six males and four females, among whom were two Hispanic individuals, seven Caucasians, two Asians and one multiracial person. Two doses of either the Pfizer-BioNTech BNT162b2 vaccine (n=8) or the Moderna mRNA-1273 vaccine (n=2) were administered to participants.

In the paper's terms, the treatment or condition label means: approximately 11-day PBMC culture with coronavirus spike peptide pools or control peptides (ViraFEST assay). The study used the ViraFEST assay, which expanded antigen-specific T cells with peptide pools and then identified expanded clonotypes by TCR sequencing. The positive SARS-CoV-2 PCR tests of the convalescent patients were dated from March to December 2020, before the Alpha, Beta and Delta variants emerged in the United States. Each well held about 2 million PBMCs cultured in IMDM containing roughly 5% human AB serum and about 10 IU/ml IL-2, with around 9.7 ug/ml peptide pools added. On days 3 and 7, half of the culture medium was replaced with fresh IL-2-containing medium. After about 10 days of culture, CD4+ T cells were isolated by negative selection using the EasySep CD4+ T cell isolation kit. Ficoll-Paque Plus gradient centrifugation was used to isolate PBMCs from whole blood, and the isolated PBMCs were then either used fresh or cryopreserved at -140C. Triplicate wells were generally used for each culture condition.

The V end gives up 3 bases and the J end 1 base, leaving 12 bases in the junction not matched to a gene. CDR1 and CDR2 (DFQATT, SNEGSKA) derive from the germline V gene (reference sequence). The CDR3 measures 16 amino acids from cysteine to phenylalanine. Kept here is only the CDR3 DNA, which spans 48 bases and is read in frame from base 1. The protocol used for the library was PCR. At the Johns Hopkins FTIC core, DNA from the cultured CD4+ T cells underwent TCR sequencing with the Oncomine TCR Beta short-read assay. Genomic DNA was extracted from the cultured CD4+ T cells with the QIAamp micro DNA kit. The Oncomine TCR Beta libraries from cultured CD4+ T cells were pooled using unique dual indexes and then sequenced on an Illumina iSeq 100. The source study handled its data this way. Non-productive sequences were filtered out, and CDR3s that did not start with C, did not end with F or W, or were shorter than 7 amino acids were discarded. The MANAFEST web application identified antigen-specific clonotypes by comparing peptide-stimulated wells against reference wells and other culture wells. Positive clones required FDR below 0.05, an odds ratio above 5, and productive frequency above 0.1% in at least two of three replicate wells. Cross-reactive clonotypes were defined as significantly expanded in both SARS-CoV-2 spike wells and at least one common cold coronavirus spike condition. Similarity between CDR3 sequences was evaluated in R version 3.6.1 using Levenshtein distances (stringdist) and unrooted phylogenetic trees (ape). The raw public reads went through TCRdb reprocessing: fastp at Q25, MiXCR clone calling, in-frame beta chains kept. Each entry is one CDR3 protein sequence, shown with its most common DNA and genes. The V and J calls come from TCRdb's annotation, not from the publication. The sample contains under 5,000 distinct CDR3 sequences, more than 35% of them found a single time. The top ten constitute less than 60% of the sample.

What the authors observed across the whole study: Of the vaccine-specific clones found in convalescent patients, nearly all (304 of 307) were mono-reactive for SARS-CoV-2 spike instead of being cross-reactive with common cold coronaviruses. The study included relatively few convalescent patients and did not analyze early timepoints after natural infection. In convalescent patients, a median about 86% of post-vaccine SARS-CoV-2-reactive clones were detected only after vaccination, suggesting vaccine-specific priming. Although the median number of SARS-CoV-2-reactive clonotypes went up from fewer than 25 after infection to some 38 after vaccination, the increase was not significant.

Concerning this clonotype: No antigen is known for it. Qualities for individual bases were not recorded, and no much larger clone is one base off.

Rearrangement joined TRBV20-1 to TRBJ2-7, and 7 bases in between align with TRBD2. The TCR was taken from a human donor who had recovered from COVID-19. The material sequenced was CD4+ T cells from blood, cultured in vitro, taken after SARS-CoV-2 vaccination. Here is the DNA: TGCAGTGCTAGGGCTGAGTGGGGGAGGGGTTCCTACGAGCAGTACTTC. The encoded protein is CSARAEWGRGSYEQYF.